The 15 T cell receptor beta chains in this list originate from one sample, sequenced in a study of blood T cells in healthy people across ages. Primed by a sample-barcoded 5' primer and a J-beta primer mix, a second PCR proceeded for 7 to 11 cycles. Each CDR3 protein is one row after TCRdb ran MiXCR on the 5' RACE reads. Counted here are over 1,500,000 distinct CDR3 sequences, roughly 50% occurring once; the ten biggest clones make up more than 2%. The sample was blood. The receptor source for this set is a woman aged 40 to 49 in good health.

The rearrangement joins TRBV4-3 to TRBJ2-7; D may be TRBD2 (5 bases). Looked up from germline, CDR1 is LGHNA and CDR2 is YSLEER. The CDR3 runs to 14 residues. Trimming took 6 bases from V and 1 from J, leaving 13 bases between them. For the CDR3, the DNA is TGCGCCAGCAGTAGAACTGCGGGTTCCTACGAGCAGTACTTC. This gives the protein CASSRTAGSYEQYF.

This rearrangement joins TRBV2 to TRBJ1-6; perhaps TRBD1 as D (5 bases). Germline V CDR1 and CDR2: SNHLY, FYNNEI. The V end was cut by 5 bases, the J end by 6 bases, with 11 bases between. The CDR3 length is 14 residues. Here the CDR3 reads CASSRQSGNSPLHF. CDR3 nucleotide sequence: TGTGCCAGCAGTCGACAGTCGGGTAATTCACCCCTCCACTTT.

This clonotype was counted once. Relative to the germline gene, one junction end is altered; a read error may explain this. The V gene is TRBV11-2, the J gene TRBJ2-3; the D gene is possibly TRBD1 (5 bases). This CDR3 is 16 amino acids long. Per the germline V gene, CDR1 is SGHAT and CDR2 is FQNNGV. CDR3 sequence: CASSLGRQGSTETQYF. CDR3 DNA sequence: TGTGCCAGCAGCTTAGGCCGCCAGGGTAGCACAGAGACGCAGTATTTT.

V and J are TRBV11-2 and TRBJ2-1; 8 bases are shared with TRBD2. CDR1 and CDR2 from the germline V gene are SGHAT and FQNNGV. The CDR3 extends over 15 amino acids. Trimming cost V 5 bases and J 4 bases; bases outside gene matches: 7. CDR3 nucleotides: TGTGCCAGCAGCGGTGCAGCGGGGGTTTACAATGAGCAGTTCTTC. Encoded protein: CASSGAAGVYNEQFF.

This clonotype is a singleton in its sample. This CDR3 is CASSQSTSGGAGKTQYF. The CDR3 nucleotides read TGTGCCAGCAGCCAGTCGACTAGCGGGGGGGCCGGAAAGACCCAGTACTTC. The chain is built from TRBV4-2 and TRBJ2-5, with 14 nucleotides matching TRBD2. The germline V gene encodes CDR1 LGHNA and CDR2 YNFKEQ. V lost 3 bases and J lost 6; bases outside the gene matches: 9. The CDR3 has 17 amino acids.

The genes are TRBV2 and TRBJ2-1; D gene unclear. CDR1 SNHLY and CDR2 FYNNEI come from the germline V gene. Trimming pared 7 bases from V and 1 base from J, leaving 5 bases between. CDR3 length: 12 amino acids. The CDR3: CASTQSYNEQFF. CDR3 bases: TGTGCCAGCACCCAGTCCTACAATGAGCAGTTCTTC.

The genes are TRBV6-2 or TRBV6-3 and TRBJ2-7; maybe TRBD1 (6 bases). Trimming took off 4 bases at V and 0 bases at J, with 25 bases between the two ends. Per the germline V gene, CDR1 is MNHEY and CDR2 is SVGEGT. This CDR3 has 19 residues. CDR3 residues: CASSSASPWVRDNSYEQYF. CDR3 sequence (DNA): TGTGCCAGCAGTTCCGCATCCCCCTGGGTTCGGGACAACTCCTACGAGCAGTACTTC.

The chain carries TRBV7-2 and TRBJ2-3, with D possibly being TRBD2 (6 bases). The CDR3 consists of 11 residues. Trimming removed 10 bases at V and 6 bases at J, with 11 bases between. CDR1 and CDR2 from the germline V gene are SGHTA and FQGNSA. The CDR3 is CATSREDTQYF. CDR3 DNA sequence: TGTGCCACCAGTCGGGAGGATACGCAGTATTTT.

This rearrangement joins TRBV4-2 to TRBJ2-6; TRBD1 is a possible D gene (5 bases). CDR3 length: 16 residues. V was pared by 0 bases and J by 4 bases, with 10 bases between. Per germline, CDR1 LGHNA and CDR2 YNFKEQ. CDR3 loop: CASSQEPGSGANVLTF. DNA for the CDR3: TGTGCCAGCAGCCAAGAACCAGGGTCCGGGGCCAACGTCCTGACTTTC.

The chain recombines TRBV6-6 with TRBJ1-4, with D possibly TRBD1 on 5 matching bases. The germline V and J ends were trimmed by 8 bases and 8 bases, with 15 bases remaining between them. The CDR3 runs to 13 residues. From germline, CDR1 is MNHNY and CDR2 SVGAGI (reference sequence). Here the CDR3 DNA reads TGTGCCAGCGGGGCCCGGGGAGGCGAAAAACTGTTTTTT. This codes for CASGARGGEKLFF.

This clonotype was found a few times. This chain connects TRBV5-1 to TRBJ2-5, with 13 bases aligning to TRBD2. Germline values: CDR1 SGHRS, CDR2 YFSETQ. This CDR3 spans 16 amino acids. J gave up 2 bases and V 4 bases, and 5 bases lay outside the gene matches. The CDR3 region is CASSRGLAGVQETQYF. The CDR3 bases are TGCGCCAGCAGCCGCGGACTAGCGGGGGTACAAGAGACCCAGTACTTC.

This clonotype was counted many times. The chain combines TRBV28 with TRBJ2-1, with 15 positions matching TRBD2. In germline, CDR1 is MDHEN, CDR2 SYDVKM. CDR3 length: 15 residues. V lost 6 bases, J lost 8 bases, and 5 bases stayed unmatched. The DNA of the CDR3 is TGTGCCAGCAGACGGACTAGCGGGGGGGCTTATGAGCAGTTCTTC. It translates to CASRRTSGGAYEQFF.

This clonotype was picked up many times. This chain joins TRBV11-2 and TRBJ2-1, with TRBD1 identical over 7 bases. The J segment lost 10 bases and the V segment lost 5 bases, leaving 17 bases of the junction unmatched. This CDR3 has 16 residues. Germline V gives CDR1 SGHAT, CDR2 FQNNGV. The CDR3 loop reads CASSVGTAVQTGEQFF. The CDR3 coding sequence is TGTGCCAGCAGCGTGGGGACAGCCGTACAAACTGGGGAGCAGTTCTTC. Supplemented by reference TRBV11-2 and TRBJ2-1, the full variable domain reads EAGVAQSPRYKIIEKRQSVAFWCNPISGHATLYWYQQILGQGPKLLIQFQNNGVVDDSQLPKDRFSAERLKGVDSTLKIQPAKLEDSAVYLCASSVGTAVQTGEQFFGPGTRLTVL.

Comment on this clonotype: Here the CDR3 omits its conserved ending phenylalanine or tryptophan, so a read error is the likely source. CDR3 sequence (DNA): TGTGCCAGCAGCCCCCAGGGGCACGATAATTCACCCCTCCACCTT. Encoded protein: CASSPQGHDNSPLHL. The gene calls are TRBV7-2 and TRBJ1-6; TRBD1 is a possible D gene (6 bases). The germline gives CDR1 SGHTA, CDR2 FQGNSA. This CDR3 contains 15 residues. Trimming took 5 bases from V and 5 from J, leaving 13 bases between them.

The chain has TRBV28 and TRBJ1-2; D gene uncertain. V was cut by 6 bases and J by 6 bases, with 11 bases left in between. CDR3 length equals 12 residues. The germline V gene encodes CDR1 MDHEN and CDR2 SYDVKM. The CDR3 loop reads CASREGANGYTF. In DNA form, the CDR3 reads TGTGCCAGCAGAGAGGGAGCAAATGGCTACACCTTC.